This T cell receptor (beta chain) came from a study of Ad26.COV2.S vaccination and SARS-CoV-2 variants. Looking at the study overall: COV1001, an Ad26.COV2.S trial, supplied this vaccine-arm donor. Notes on the study in general: Vaccinees displayed broader spike-specific TCR repertoires than placebo recipients. The breadth of spike-specific CD8+ and CD4+ T cell responses after vaccination was reportedly substantial.

Data came from immunoSEQ multiplex PCR; TCRdb stores just in-frame clones and leaves some out. There are 350,000 to 450,000 clones in the sample; approximately 81% occur only once, and roughly 3.3% lies in the top ten. Of note for this clone: Its antigen is still unknown.

Treatment here: 19 received Ad26.COV2.S at low or high dose, single or two shots; about 5 received placebo; per-sample allocation not given. Collection of samples fell on day 63 after the first vaccine or placebo injection. The vaccine delivered Wuhan-strain SARS-CoV-2 spike through an Ad26 vector. CDR1 is SGHTA, CDR2 FQGNSA, per germline. V lost 4 bases and J 3 bases, leaving 15 bases between the germline ends. This CDR3 contains 15 residues. The sample here was peripheral blood, taken in a trial of Ad26.COV2.S vaccine versus placebo. V usage is TRBV7-2 and J usage is TRBJ1-1; D unresolved. This receptor was obtained from a person aged 18-60 years who received the Ad26.COV2.S COVID-19 vaccine or a placebo. CDR3 loop: CASSSAGGGYTEAFF. The CDR3 region has the DNA TGTGCCAGCAGCTCCGCGGGTGGAGGGTACACTGAAGCTTTCTTT.